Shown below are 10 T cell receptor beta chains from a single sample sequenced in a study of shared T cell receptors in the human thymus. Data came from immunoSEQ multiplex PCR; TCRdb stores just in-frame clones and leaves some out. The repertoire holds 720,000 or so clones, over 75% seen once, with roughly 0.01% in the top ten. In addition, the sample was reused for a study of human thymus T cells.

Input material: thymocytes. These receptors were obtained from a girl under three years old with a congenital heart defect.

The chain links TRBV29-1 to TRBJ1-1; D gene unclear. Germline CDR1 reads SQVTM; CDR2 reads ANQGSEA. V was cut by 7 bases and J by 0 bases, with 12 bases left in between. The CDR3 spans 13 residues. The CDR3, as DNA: TGCAGCGGCTCTAGAAGACTGAACACTGAAGCTTTCTTT. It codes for CSGSRRLNTEAFF.

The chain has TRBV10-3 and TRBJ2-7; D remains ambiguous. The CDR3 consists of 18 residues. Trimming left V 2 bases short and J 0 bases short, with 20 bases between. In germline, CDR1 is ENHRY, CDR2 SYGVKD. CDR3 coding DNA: TGTGCCATCAGTGAGCCATCCGTAGGCAGAAGGAGCTCCTACGAGCAGTACTTC. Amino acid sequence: CAISEPSVGRRSSYEQYF.

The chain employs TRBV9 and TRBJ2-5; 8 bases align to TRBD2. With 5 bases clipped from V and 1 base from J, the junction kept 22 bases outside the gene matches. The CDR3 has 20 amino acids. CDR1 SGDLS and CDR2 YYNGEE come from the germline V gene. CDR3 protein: CASSAQDRRTSPPAQETQYF. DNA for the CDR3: TGTGCCAGCAGTGCCCAGGACAGACGGACTAGCCCGCCGGCCCAAGAGACCCAGTACTTC.

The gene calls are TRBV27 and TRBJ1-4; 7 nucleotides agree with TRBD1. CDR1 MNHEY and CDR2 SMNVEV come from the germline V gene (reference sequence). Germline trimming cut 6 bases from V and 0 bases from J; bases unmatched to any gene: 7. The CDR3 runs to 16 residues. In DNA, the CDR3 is TGTGCCAGCAGCAAGGGACAGCTAACAACTAATGAAAAACTGTTTTTT. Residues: CASSKGQLTTNEKLFF.

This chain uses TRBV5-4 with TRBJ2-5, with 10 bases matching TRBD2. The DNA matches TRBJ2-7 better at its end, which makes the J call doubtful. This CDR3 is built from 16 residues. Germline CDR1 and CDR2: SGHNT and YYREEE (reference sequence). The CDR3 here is CASSFGLAESLGEQYF. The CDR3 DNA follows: TGTGCCAGCAGCTTCGGACTAGCGGAGTCTCTAGGCGAGCAGTACTTC.

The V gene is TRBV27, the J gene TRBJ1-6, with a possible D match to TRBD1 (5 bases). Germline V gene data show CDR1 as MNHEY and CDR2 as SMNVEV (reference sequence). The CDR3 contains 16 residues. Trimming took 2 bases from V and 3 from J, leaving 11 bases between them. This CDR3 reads CASSLIWQGYNSPLHF. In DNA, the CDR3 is TGTGCCAGCAGTTTAATTTGGCAGGGCTATAATTCACCCCTCCACTTT.

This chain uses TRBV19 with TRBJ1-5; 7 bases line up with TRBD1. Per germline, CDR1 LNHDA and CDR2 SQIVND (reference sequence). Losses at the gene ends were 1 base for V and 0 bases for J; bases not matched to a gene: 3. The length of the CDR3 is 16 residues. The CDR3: CASSIGDSDSNQPQHF. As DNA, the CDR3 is TGTGCCAGTAGTATAGGGGACAGTGATAGCAATCAGCCCCAGCATTTT. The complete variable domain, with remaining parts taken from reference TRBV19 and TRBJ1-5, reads DGGITQSPKYLFRKEGQNVTLSCEQNLNHDAMYWYRQDPGQGLRLIYYSQIVNDFQKGDIAEGYSVSREKKESFPLTVTSAQKNPTAFYLCASSIGDSDSNQPQHFGDGTRLSIL.

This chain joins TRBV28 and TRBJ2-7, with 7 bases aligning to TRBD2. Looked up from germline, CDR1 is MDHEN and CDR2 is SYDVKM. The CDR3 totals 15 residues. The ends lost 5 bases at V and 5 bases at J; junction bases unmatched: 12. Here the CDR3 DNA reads TGTGCCAGCAGTCCCTACAAGGGAGGGGAGGACGAGCAGTACTTC. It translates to CASSPYKGGEDEQYF.

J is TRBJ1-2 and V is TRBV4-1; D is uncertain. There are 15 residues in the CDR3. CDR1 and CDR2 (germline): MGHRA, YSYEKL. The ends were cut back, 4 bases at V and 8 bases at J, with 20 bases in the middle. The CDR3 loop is CASSRLTGELGGYTF. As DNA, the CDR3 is TGCGCCAGCAGCCGCTTGACGGGAGAACTGGGAGGCTACACCTTC.

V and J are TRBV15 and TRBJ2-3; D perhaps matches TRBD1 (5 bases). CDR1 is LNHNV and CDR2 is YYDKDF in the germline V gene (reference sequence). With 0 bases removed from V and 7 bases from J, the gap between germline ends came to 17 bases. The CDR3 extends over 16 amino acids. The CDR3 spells CATSRDRVREGNTQYF. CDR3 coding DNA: TGTGCCACCAGCAGAGATCGTGTCAGGGAAGGGAATACGCAGTATTTT.